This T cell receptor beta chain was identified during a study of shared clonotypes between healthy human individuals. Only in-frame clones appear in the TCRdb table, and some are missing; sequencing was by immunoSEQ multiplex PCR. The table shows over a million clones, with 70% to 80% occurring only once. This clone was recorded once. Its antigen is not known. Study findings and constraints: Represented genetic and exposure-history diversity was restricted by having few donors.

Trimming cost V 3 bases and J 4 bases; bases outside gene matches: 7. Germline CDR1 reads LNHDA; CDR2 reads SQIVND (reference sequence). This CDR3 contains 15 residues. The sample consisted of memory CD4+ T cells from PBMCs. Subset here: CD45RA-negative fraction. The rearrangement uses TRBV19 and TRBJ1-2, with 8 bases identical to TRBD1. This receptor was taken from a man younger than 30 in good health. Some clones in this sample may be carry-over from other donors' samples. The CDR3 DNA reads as TGTGCCAGTAGTATCCCTGGACAGGGACTCTATGGCTACACCTTC. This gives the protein CASSIPGQGLYGYTF.